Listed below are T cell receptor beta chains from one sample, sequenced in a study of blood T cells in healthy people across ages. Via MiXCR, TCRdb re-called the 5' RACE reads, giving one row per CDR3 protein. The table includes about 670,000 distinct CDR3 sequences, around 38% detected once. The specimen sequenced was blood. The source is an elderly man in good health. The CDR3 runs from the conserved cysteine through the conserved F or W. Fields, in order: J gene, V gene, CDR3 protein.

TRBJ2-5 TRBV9 CASSVGLAGFEETQYF
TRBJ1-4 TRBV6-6 CASAKAATNEKLFF
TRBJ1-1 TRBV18 CASSGTRNTEAFF
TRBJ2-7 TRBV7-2 CASSLAVYSCEQYF
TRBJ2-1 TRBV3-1 CASSLNRDNEQFF
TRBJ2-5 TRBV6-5 CASSWERDLYNEQYF
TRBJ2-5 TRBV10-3 CAIGPAYNEQYF
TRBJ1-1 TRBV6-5 CAISRGQEAFF
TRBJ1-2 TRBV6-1 CASSRTGGAGGYTF
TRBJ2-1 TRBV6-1 CASWTGTSGGYNEQFF
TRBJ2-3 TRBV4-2 CASSQDRGLPGLAGVAPTDTQYF
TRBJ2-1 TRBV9 CASSVGGRGAYNEQFF
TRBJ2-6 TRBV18 CASSLKTADAGANVLTF
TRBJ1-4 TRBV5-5 CASSTKTGGFEKLFF
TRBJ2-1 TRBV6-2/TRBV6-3 CASSRSGSHNEQFF
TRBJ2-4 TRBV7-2 CASSLARRPLDGNIQYF
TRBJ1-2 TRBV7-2 CASSLNQGAGYTF
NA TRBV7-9 CASSPVAGGGEQYF
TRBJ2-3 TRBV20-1 CSARKPQGRTQWVDTQYF
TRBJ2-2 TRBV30 CAWSVALLNTGELFF
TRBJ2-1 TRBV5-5 CASSYRPGSPVNEQFF
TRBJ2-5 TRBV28 CASRTGGLETQYF
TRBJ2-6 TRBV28 CASSFGLSGANVLTF
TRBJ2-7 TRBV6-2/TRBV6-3 CASSPTRPSGEQYF
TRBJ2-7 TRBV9 CASSGPNGGALGNEQYF
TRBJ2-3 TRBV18 CASSPWGPPDTQYF
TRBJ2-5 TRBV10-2 CASNRDDNEQYF
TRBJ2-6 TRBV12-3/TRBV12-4 CASSLILGGSGANVLTF
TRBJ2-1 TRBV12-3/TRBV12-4 CASSLTGGLGEQFF
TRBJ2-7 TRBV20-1 CSASEGAAYEQYF
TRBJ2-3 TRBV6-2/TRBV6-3 CASSYARQGRFTDTQYF
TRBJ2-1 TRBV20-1 CSASPVAGGGNEQFF
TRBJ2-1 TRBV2 CASSEIRSGPGGNEQFF
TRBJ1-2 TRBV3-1 CASSPTGAGYTF
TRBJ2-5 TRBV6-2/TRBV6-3 CASSPRTGGRTQYF
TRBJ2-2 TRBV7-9 CASSFREGAGGELFF
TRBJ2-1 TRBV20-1 CSARVGRGGLSSYNEQFF
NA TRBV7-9 CASSLAGADEQYF
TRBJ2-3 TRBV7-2 CASSLSLSDTQYF
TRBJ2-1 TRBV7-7 CASSLSGGYEQFF
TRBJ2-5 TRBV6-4 CASNRDLKVTETQYF
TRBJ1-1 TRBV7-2 CASSSRKQGGTEAFF
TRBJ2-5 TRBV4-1 CASSQGLAKETQYF
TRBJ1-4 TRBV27 CASRAPNEKLFF
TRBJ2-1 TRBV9 CASSVDRGGSYNEQLF
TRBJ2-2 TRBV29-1 CSGSTSVNSGTGELFF
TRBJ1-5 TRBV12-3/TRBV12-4 CASSLSGEGNQPQHF
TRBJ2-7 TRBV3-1 CASSQVAHYEQYF
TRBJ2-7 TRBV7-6 CASSLRLNYEQYF
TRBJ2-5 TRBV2 CASSEALGVSRETQYF
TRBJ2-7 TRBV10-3 CAISESDRAHEQYF
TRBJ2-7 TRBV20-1 CSATPILKTGPDEQYF